This paragraph reports one T cell receptor (beta chain). What it recognizes is unknown. The record originates from a study of T cell responses to AZD1222 COVID-19 vaccine. V was clipped by 3 bases and J by 2 bases, with 23 bases between them. This CDR3 region has 19 residues. Germline CDR1 reads SEHNR; CDR2 reads FQNEAQ (reference sequence). The method was immunoSEQ multiplex PCR; TCRdb's version includes in-frame clones alone and lacks a portion of them. The sample records some 110,000 clones, over 90% being singletons. General observations from the study: The study reported that nearly half of spike-specific TCRs target unmutated variant regions. Compared with day 0, the breadth and depth of the Spike-specific TCR repertoire rose significantly after two doses of AZD1222. Seropositivity was recorded at baseline in only 6 or 7 AZD1222 recipients.

Specimen: peripheral blood, collected on day 0 of AZD1222 vaccination. The TCR sequence derives from an adult in good health. V gene TRBV7-9 combines with J gene TRBJ1-5, with D hard to call. The CDR3 DNA is TGTGCCAGCAGCTTTTTAGAGAGAGGACGAGTCGGTGGCAATCAGCCCCAGCATTTT. It yields the protein CASSFLERGRVGGNQPQHF. Using reference TRBV7-9 and TRBJ1-5 for the parts outside the CDR3, the full variable domain is DTGVSQNPRHKITKRGQNVTFRCDPISEHNRLYWYRQTLGQGPEFLTYFQNEAQLEKSRLLSDRFSAERPKGSFSTLEIQRTEQGDSAMYLCASSFLERGRVGGNQPQHFGDGTRLSIL.